This T cell receptor beta chain stems from a study of tumor and adjacent non-tumor tissue in lung cancer. Study overall: The cohort had about a dozen adenocarcinoma, 2 squamous cell and 1 small cell patients.

Germline V CDR1 and CDR2: SGHNT, YENEEA. Trimming shortened V by 1 base and J by 8 bases, and 9 bases separated the two germline ends. CDR3 size: 13 residues. Details on this clonotype: What it binds is not known. No conserved phenylalanine or tryptophan is present at the end of the CDR3, so a read error is the likely explanation.

General study results and limits: Compared with tumor, normal lung showed significantly lower TCR diversity. Normal lung showed higher cumulative top 100 clone frequency than tumor. Patients with more diverse tumor TCRs had worse survival.

No cell sorting was done before RNA was extracted from the tissue. A modified ARM-PCR protocol with three rounds of nested PCR amplified TCRbeta. TCRdb called the multiplex PCR reads again in MiXCR, with one record for every CDR3 protein. The sample contains 95,000 to 150,000 distinct CDR3 sequences, 66% of which appear only once. The TCR was taken from a young man with non-small cell lung cancer. This rearrangement joins TRBV11-3 to TRBJ2-1; maybe TRBD2 (6 bases). Material for sequencing was lung tumor tissue. The CDR3 loop is CASSLGGVDEQFL. CDR3 nucleotides: TGTGCCAGCAGCTTAGGGGGGGTCGATGAGCAGTTCCTC.